These T cell receptor beta chains were read from a single sample in a study of CD8 T cells in Susac syndrome. Each CDR3 protein gets one entry after TCRdb re-called the immunoSEQ multiplex PCR reads with MiXCR. The repertoire has approximately 130,000 distinct CDR3 sequences, roughly 94% of them found once; the top ten carry 0.095% to 0.1%. Specimen: CD4+ T cells from PBMCs. These receptors were taken from a human donor in good health. CDR3s include the opening cysteine and the closing phenylalanine or tryptophan. The D gene is left open where the match is weak. Only part of the rows carry a size: once, few, many, or a class if the clone is expanded.

>TRBD1|TRBV5-1|17|TRBJ2-7|-
CASSPGTGTGRAYGQYF
TGCGCCAGCAGCCCCGGTACCGGGACAGGGAGGGCCTACGGGCAGTACTTC
>TRBD2|TRBV4-2|20|TRBJ2-7|once
CASSQLFPGLAQTTPYEQYF
TGTGCCAGCAGCCAGCTATTTCCGGGACTAGCTCAAACTACGCCCTACGAGCAGTACTTC
>-|TRBV14|16|TRBJ2-3|-
CASSHPPGLYTDTQYF
TGTGCCAGCAGCCATCCCCCAGGACTCTACACAGATACGCAGTATTTT
>-|TRBV2|17|TRBJ2-1|-
CASTKEGRLSSYNEQFF
TGTGCCAGCACCAAAGAGGGACGCCTGAGCTCCTACAATGAGCAGTTCTTC
>TRBD2|TRBV7-2|16|TRBJ2-2|-
CASSPHRGRAPGELFF
TGTGCCAGCAGCCCCCATCGGGGGAGGGCCCCCGGGGAGCTGTTTTTT
>TRBD2|TRBV6-5|18|TRBJ2-3|once
CASSYGPGLAGGTDTQYF
TGTGCCAGCAGTTACGGTCCGGGGCTAGCGGGAGGCACAGATACGCAGTATTTT
>-|TRBV19|14|TRBJ2-1|-
CASSMMGSGNEQFF
TGTGCCAGTAGTATGATGGGATCAGGCAATGAGCAGTTCTTC
>-|TRBV7-8|15|TRBJ2-3|-
CASSQRQRRTDTQYF
TGTGCCAGCAGCCAGAGGCAAAGGAGGACAGATACGCAGTATTTT
>-|TRBV3-1|16|TRBJ2-2|once
CASSQELADNTGELFF
TGTGCCAGCAGCCAAGAGCTAGCAGACAACACCGGGGAGCTGTTTTTT
>-|TRBV2|15|TRBJ1-6|-
CASSDAGGILSPLHF
TGTGCCAGCAGTGATGCGGGGGGCATTCTTTCACCCCTCCACTTT
>TRBD2|TRBV9|14|TRBJ2-5|-
CASSVGTSKETQYF
TGTGCCAGCAGCGTAGGGACTAGCAAGGAGACCCAGTACTTC
>-|TRBV25-1|14|TRBJ2-5|-
CASSEFLGTETQYF
TGTGCCAGCAGTGAGTTTTTAGGCACTGAGACCCAGTACTTC
>TRBD1|TRBV7-8|15|TRBJ1-5|-
CASSPGQGARKPQHF
TGTGCCAGCAGCCCCGGACAGGGGGCGCGTAAGCCCCAGCATTTT
>-|TRBV6-2/TRBV6-3|11|TRBJ2-3|-
CASSQGGGQYF
TGTGCCAGCAGTCAGGGAGGGGGACAGTATTTT
>-|TRBV20-1|11|TRBJ2-1|-
CSARGADEQFF
TGCAGTGCTAGAGGAGCCGATGAGCAGTTCTTC
>-|TRBV7-8|12|TRBJ2-1|-
CASSFRDGEQFF
TGTGCCAGCAGCTTCCGGGACGGTGAGCAGTTCTTC
>-|TRBV29-1|14|TRBJ2-7|-
CSVGPGPGTYEQYF
TGCAGCGTCGGACCGGGACCGGGGACCTACGAGCAGTACTTC
>TRBD2|TRBV20-1|13|TRBJ2-1|once
CSALAGGPNEQFF
TGCAGTGCGTTAGCGGGAGGGCCGAATGAGCAGTTCTTC
>TRBD1|TRBV6-1|17|TRBJ1-6|-
CASSGEGRTGMNSPLHF
TGTGCCAGCAGTGGAGAAGGGAGGACAGGGATGAATTCACCCCTCCACTTT
>TRBD2|TRBV3-1|16|TRBJ2-3|-
CASSPLGAGVTDTQYF
TGTGCCAGCAGCCCCCTCGGGGCGGGAGTTACAGATACGCAGTATTTT
>-|TRBV6-5|17|TRBJ1-1|-
CASSYAGTLDLSTEAFF
TGTGCCAGCAGTTACGCCGGGACACTCGACCTGAGCACTGAAGCTTTCTTT
>TRBD1|TRBV7-9|14|TRBJ2-7|-
CASSLGQGNYEQYF
TGTGCCAGCAGCCTGGGACAGGGTAACTACGAGCAGTACTTC
>-|TRBV19|14|TRBJ2-5|-
CASRSSVIGETQYF
TGTGCCAGTAGGAGTAGCGTGATCGGGGAGACCCAGTACTTC
>-|TRBV4-1|17|TRBJ2-2|-
CASSQGFVGVGTGELFF
TGCGCCAGCAGCCAAGGTTTTGTGGGAGTAGGGACCGGGGAGCTGTTTTTT
>-|TRBV12-3/TRBV12-4|15|TRBJ2-3|-
CASSLGPSSTDTQYF
TGTGCCAGCAGCCTCGGACCTTCTAGCACAGATACGCAGTATTTT
>-|TRBV20-1|12|TRBJ2-3|-
CSASPFADTQYF
TGCAGTGCTTCCCCGTTCGCAGATACGCAGTATTTT
>-|TRBV3-1|14|TRBJ1-6|-
CASSQGGSSSPLHF
TGTGCCAGCAGCCAAGGGGGGTCGAGTTCACCCCTCCACTTT
>TRBD2|TRBV20-1|13|TRBJ2-7|-
CSAPAGGSYEQYF
TGCAGTGCTCCGGCGGGAGGTTCCTACGAGCAGTACTTC
>TRBD2|TRBV7-9|15|TRBJ2-3|-
CASSSGLAETDTQYF
TGTGCCAGCAGCTCTGGACTAGCGGAGACAGATACGCAGTATTTT
>-|TRBV20-1|13|TRBJ1-1|-
CSARGGENTEAFF
TGCAGTGCCAGAGGAGGGGAGAACACTGAAGCTTTCTTT
>-|TRBV30|13|TRBJ2-1|-
CAWSVDSSREQFF
TGTGCCTGGAGTGTAGATTCTAGTCGTGAGCAGTTCTTC
>TRBD1|TRBV11-2|14|TRBJ2-7|-
CASSDEQGADGQYF
TGTGCCAGCAGCGACGAACAGGGGGCTGATGGGCAGTACTTC
>-|TRBV29-1|13|TRBJ1-6|-
CRPQSSYNSPLHF
TGCAGGCCCCAGAGCTCCTATAATTCACCCCTCCACTTT
>TRBD2|TRBV30|15|TRBJ2-7|-
CAWSPGLAGPYEQYF
TGTGCCTGGAGTCCAGGACTAGCGGGTCCCTACGAGCAGTACTTC
>-|TRBV5-1|13|TRBJ2-7|-
CASSLDLVYEQYF
TGCGCCAGCAGCTTGGATCTAGTCTACGAGCAGTACTTC
>-|TRBV12-3/TRBV12-4|13|TRBJ1-1|-
CASNSGVGTEAFF
TGTGCCAGCAACTCGGGGGTAGGCACTGAAGCTTTCTTT
>-|TRBV12-3/TRBV12-4|12|TRBJ1-3|once
CASTSGLNTIYF
TGTGCCAGCACTTCAGGGTTGAACACCATATATTTT
>-|TRBV19|15|TRBJ1-1|-
CASRAPGLLNTEAFF
TGTGCCAGTAGGGCCCCAGGACTGCTGAACACTGAAGCTTTCTTT
>-|TRBV7-9|11|TRBJ1-4|-
CASSLNEKLFF
TGTGCCAGCAGCTTAAATGAAAAACTGTTTTTT
>-|TRBV18|13|TRBJ2-7|-
CASSPPGSYEQYF
TGTGCCAGCTCACCTCCTGGCTCCTACGAGCAGTACTTC
>TRBD1|TRBV28|14|TRBJ1-6|-
CASSLRGHNSPLHF
TGTGCCAGCAGTTTAAGGGGGCACAATTCACCCCTCCACTTT
>TRBD1|TRBV7-9|14|TRBJ1-2|-
CASSLSRTGAAYTF
TGTGCCAGCAGCCTTTCCAGGACAGGGGCTGCCTACACCTTC
>TRBD2|TRBV3-1|16|TRBJ2-1|-
CASSQDRLAGKNEQFF
TGTGCCAGCAGCCAAGACCGACTAGCGGGCAAAAATGAGCAGTTCTTC
>TRBD2|TRBV9|15|TRBJ2-5|-
CASSAGLAGEETQYF
TGTGCCAGCAGCGCGGGACTAGCGGGAGAGGAGACCCAGTACTTC
>TRBD2|TRBV23-1|22|TRBJ2-3|-
CASSQIRGGGCEHRQRTDTQYF
TGCGCCAGCAGTCAAATCCGCGGGGGAGGCTGCGAACACCGCCAAAGGACAGATACGCAGTATTTT
>-|TRBV6-2/TRBV6-3|13|TRBJ2-3|-
CASSYAVPDTQYF
TGTGCCAGCAGTTACGCTGTTCCAGATACGCAGTATTTT
>TRBD1|TRBV4-2|15|TRBJ1-1|-
CASSQRQGVNTEAFF
TGTGCCAGCAGCCAAAGACAGGGGGTGAACACTGAAGCTTTCTTT
>TRBD2|TRBV29-1|15|TRBJ2-5|-
CSVASREASGETQYF
TGCAGCGTCGCCTCCCGGGAGGCCAGCGGAGAGACCCAGTACTTC
>-|TRBV10-3|15|TRBJ2-5|-
CAISESAGLQETQYF
TGTGCCATCAGTGAAAGTGCGGGGCTCCAAGAGACCCAGTACTTC
>TRBD1|TRBV4-2|18|TRBJ1-6|-
CASSQEFSLQGAGSPLHF
TGTGCCAGCAGCCAAGAATTCAGCCTACAGGGGGCCGGTTCACCCCTCCACTTT
>TRBD1|TRBV20-1|16|TRBJ2-7|-
CSAKALPGQEGYEQYF
TGCAGTGCTAAGGCTTTACCGGGACAGGAGGGCTACGAGCAGTACTTC
>-|TRBV19|13|TRBJ1-5|-
CASSPRVGQPQHF
TGTGCCAGTAGTCCAAGAGTCGGACAGCCCCAGCATTTT
>-|TRBV30|13|TRBJ1-5|-
CAWSVNSWEPQHF
TGTGCCTGGAGTGTAAATTCTTGGGAGCCCCAGCATTTT
>-|TRBV6-5|13|TRBJ1-2|-
CASKQGAFWGYTF
TGTGCCAGCAAACAGGGCGCGTTTTGGGGCTACACCTTC
>TRBD2|TRBV27|18|TRBJ2-1|-
CASSFERLAGGLWYEQFF
TGTGCCAGCAGTTTCGAGAGACTAGCGGGAGGGTTATGGTATGAGCAGTTCTTC
>TRBD2|TRBV20-1|12|TRBJ2-1|-
CSAKRERHEQFF
TGCAGTGCTAAGCGGGAGCGGCATGAGCAGTTCTTC
>-|TRBV7-2|12|TRBJ1-2|-
CASSLVTGPYTF
TGTGCCAGCAGCTTAGTAACAGGACCCTACACCTTC
>TRBD2|TRBV20-1|14|TRBJ2-5|-
CSGSQGGFRETQYF
TGCAGTGGTAGTCAGGGAGGGTTCCGGGAGACCCAGTACTTC
>-|TRBV27|15|TRBJ2-7|-
CASSFTLAGTYEQYF
TGTGCCAGCAGTTTCACGTTGGCAGGAACCTACGAGCAGTACTTC